This T cell receptor (beta chain) is drawn from a study of CD8+CD57+ T cells in acquired aplastic anemia. The study profiled TCR beta VDJ and CDR3 using genomic DNA as template. TCRdb re-derived calls from the reads in MiXCR, one entry per CDR3 protein. The table lists about 160,000 distinct CDR3 sequences, 60% to 80% of them singletons. Only patients with CD8+CD57+ cell expansion on flow cytometry were chosen for sequencing. In germline, CDR1 is SGHTA, CDR2 FQGNSA. The CDR3 totals 14 residues. Deletions cut 1 base from V and 4 bases from J, with 11 bases between. The sequence came from a human donor with aplastic anemia. The J gene is TRBJ2-7, the V gene TRBV7-2; no reliable D call. The sample was sorted CD4+, CD8+, or CD8+CD57+ T cells (not recorded which) from PBMCs. The CDR3 nucleotides are TGTGCCAGCAGCTTAGTTGGCAGCACTTACGAGCAGTACTTC. Amino acids: CASSLVGSTYEQYF.